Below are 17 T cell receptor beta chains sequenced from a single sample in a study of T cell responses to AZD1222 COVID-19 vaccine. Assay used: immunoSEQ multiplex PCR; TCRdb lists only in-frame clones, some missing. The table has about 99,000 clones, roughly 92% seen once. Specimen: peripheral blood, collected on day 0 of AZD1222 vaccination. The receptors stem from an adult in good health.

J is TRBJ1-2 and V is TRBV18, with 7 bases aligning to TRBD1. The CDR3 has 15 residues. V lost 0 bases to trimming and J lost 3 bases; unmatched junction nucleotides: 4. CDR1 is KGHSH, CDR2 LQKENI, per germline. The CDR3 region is CASSPPGGADYGYTF. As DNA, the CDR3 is TGTGCCAGCTCACCACCAGGGGGCGCGGACTATGGCTACACCTTC.

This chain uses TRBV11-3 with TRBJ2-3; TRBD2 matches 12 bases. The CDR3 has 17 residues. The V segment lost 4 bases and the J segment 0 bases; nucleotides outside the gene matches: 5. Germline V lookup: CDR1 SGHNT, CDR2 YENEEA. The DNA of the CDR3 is TGTGCCAGCAGCTCAGGGACTAGCGGGCAAAGCACAGATACGCAGTATTTT. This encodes CASSSGTSGQSTDTQYF.

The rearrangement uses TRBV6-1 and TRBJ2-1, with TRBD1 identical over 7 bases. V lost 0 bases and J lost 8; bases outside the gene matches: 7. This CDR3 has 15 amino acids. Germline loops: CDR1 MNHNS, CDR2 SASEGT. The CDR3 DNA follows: TGTGCCAGCAGTGAAGCGCACAGGGGTCGAGATGAGCAGTTCTTC. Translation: CASSEAHRGRDEQFF.

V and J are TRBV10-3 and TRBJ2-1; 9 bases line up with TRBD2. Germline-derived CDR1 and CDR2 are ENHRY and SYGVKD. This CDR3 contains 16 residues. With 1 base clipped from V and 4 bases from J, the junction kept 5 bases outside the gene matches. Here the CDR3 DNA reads TGTGCCATCAGTGAGTTACTAGCGGGTCCTTACAATGAGCAGTTCTTC. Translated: CAISELLAGPYNEQFF.

This CDR3 reads CSVADGNYGYTF. The CDR3 bases are TGCAGCGTTGCTGACGGTAACTATGGCTACACCTTC. This chain uses TRBV29-1 with TRBJ1-2, with unresolved D. The CDR3 spans 12 residues. Germline CDR1 and CDR2: SQVTM and ANQGSEA. Trimming shortened V by 4 bases and J by 1 base, and 7 bases separated the two germline ends.

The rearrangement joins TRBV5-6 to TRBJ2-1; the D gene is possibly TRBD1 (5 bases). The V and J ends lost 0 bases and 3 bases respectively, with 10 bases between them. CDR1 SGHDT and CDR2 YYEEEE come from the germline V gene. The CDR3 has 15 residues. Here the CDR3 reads CASSLGQLRYNEQFF. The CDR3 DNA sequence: TGTGCCAGCAGCTTGGGACAGCTCCGCTACAATGAGCAGTTCTTC.

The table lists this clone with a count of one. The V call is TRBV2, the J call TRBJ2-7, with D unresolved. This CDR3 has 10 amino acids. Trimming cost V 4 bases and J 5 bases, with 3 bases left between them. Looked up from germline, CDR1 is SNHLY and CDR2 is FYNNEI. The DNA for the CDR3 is TGTGCCAGCAGTGGCCACGAGCAGTACTTC. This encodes CASSGHEQYF.

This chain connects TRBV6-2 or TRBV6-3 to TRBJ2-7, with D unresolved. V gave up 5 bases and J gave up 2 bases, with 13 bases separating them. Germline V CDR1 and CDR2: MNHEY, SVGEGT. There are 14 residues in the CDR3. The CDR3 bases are TGTGCCAGCAGTCCCTACAGTAGTCCCTACGAGCAGTACTTC. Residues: CASSPYSSPYEQYF.

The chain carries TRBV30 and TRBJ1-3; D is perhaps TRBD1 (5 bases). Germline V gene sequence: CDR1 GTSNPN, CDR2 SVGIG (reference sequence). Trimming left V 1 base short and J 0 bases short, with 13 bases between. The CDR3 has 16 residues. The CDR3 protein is CAWSGTLQGSGNTIYF. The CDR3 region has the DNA TGTGCCTGGAGTGGAACTCTCCAGGGCTCTGGAAACACCATATATTTT.

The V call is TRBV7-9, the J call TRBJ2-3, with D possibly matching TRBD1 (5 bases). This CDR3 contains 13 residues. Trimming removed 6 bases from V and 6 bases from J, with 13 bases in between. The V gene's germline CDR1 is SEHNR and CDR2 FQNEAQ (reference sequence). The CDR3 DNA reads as TGTGCCAGCAGTCCTAGTGGGGCGGATACGCAGTATTTT. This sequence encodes CASSPSGADTQYF. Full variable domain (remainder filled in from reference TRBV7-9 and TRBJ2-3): DTGVSQNPRHKITKRGQNVTFRCDPISEHNRLYWYRQTLGQGPEFLTYFQNEAQLEKSRLLSDRFSAERPKGSFSTLEIQRTEQGDSAMYLCASSPSGADTQYFGPGTRLTVL.

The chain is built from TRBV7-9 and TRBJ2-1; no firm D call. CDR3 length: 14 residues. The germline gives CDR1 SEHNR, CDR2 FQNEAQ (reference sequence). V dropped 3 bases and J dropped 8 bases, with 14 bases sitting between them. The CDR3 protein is CASSFSSAVDEQFF. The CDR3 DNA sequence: TGTGCCAGCAGCTTTAGTAGTGCTGTCGATGAGCAGTTCTTC.

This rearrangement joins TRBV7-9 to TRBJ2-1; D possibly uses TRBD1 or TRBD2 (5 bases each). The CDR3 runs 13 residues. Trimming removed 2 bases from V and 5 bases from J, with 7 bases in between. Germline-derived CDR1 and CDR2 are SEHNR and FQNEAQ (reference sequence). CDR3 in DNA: TGTGCCAGCAGCTTAAGGGGACACAATGAGCAGTTCTTC. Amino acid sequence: CASSLRGHNEQFF.

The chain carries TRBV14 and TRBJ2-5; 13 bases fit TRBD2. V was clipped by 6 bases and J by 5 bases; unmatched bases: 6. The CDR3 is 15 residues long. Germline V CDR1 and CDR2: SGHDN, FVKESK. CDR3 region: CASSSGLAGVETQYF. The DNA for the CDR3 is TGTGCCAGCAGTTCCGGACTAGCGGGAGTTGAGACCCAGTACTTC. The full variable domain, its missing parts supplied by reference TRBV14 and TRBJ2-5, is EAGVTQFPSHSVIEKGQTVTLRCDPISGHDNLYWYRRVMGKEIKFLLHFVKESKQDESGMPNNRFLAERTGGTYSTLKVQPAELEDSGVYFCASSSGLAGVETQYFGPGTRLLVL.

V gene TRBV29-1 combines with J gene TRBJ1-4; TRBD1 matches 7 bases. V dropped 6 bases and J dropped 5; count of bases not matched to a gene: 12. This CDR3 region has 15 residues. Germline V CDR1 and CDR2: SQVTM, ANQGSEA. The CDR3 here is CSVREQGGVNEKLFF. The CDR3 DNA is TGCAGCGTCCGGGAGCAGGGGGGAGTGAATGAAAAACTGTTTTTT.

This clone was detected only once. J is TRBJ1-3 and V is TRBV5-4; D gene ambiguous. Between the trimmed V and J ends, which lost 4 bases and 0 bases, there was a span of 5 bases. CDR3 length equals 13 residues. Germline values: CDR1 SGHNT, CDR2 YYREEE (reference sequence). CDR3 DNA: TGTGCCAGCAGCGGAAACTCTGGAAACACCATATATTTT. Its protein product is CASSGNSGNTIYF.

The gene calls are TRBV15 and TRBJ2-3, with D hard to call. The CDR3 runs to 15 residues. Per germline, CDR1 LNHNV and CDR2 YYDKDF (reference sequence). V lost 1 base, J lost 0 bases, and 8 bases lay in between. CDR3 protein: CATSRARSSTDTQYF. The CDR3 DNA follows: TGTGCCACCAGCAGAGCGCGTTCTAGCACAGATACGCAGTATTTT.

The CDR3 DNA sequence: TGCGCCAGCAGAAGGGGGTACGGGGATGAAAAACTGTTTTTT. It is translated as CASRRGYGDEKLFF. The chain combines TRBV4-1 with TRBJ1-4; a weak D match, TRBD1 (6 bases). The V end lost 6 bases, the J end lost 6 bases, and 14 bases lay between the germline ends. Germline V lookup: CDR1 MGHRA, CDR2 YSYEKL. This CDR3 spans 14 amino acids.